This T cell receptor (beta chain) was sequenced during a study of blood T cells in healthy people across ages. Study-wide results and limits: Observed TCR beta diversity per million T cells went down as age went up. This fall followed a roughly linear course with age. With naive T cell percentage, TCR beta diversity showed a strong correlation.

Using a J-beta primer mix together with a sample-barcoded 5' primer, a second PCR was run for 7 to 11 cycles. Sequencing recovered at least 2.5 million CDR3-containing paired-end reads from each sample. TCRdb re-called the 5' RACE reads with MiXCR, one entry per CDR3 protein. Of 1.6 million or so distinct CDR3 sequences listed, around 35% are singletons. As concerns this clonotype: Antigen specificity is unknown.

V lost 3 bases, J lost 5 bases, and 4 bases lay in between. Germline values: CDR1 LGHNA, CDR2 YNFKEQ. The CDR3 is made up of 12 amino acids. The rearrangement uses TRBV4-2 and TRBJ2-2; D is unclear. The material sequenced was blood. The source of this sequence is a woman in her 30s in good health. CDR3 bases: TGTGCCAGCAGCCAGTGGACCGGGGAGCTGTTTTTT. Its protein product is CASSQWTGELFF.